One sample yielded the 18 T cell receptor beta chains listed below, sequenced in a study of shared clonotypes between healthy human individuals. Produced via immunoSEQ multiplex PCR; TCRdb's table is partial and in-frame only. The sample holds about 2.4 million clones; more than 90% are singletons and the top ten take more than 0.12%. Sequencing used naive CD4+ T cells sorted from blood. Subset of the sample: CD45RA+ positively selected. These receptors were taken from a man younger than 35 in good health.

Details on this clone: The sample contains more than one DNA sequence encoding this CDR3. The gene calls are TRBV7-2 and TRBJ2-3, with a tentative D call TRBD1 (5 bases). This CDR3 region has 14 residues. Deletions cut 2 bases from V and 1 base from J, with 7 bases between. Germline V gene sequence: CDR1 SGHTA, CDR2 FQGNSA. DNA of the CDR3: TGTGCCAGCAGCTTACGGACACGCACAGATACGCAGTATTTT. Protein: CASSLRTRTDTQYF.

This chain uses TRBV2 with TRBJ1-2; D is perhaps TRBD1 (6 bases). Germline-derived CDR1 and CDR2 are SNHLY and FYNNEI. This CDR3 region has 13 residues. V lost 7 bases, J lost 4 bases, and 13 bases lay in between. The CDR3 loop is CASKVRGFYGYTF. The CDR3 DNA is TGTGCCAGCAAAGTAAGGGGGTTCTATGGCTACACCTTC.

The chain employs TRBV7-8 and TRBJ2-7, with TRBD1 as a possible D gene (5 bases). Between the trimmed V and J ends, which lost 7 bases and 3 bases, there was a span of 13 bases. The CDR3 is 13 amino acids. CDR1 and CDR2 (germline): SGHVS, FQNEAQ. CDR3 in amino acids: CASKGKGRYEQYF. In nucleotides, the CDR3 is TGTGCCAGCAAGGGGAAGGGCCGCTACGAGCAGTACTTC.

V gene TRBV5-1 combines with J gene TRBJ2-3; 13 bases agree with TRBD2. Per germline, CDR1 SGHRS and CDR2 YFSETQ. The CDR3 runs to 17 residues. The trim removed 4 bases at V and 2 bases at J, leaving 7 bases unmatched. CDR3 protein: CASSPGLAGVFTDTQYF. CDR3 DNA: TGCGCCAGCAGCCCCGGACTAGCGGGGGTGTTCACAGATACGCAGTATTTT.

The genes are TRBV9 and TRBJ2-5; 14 nucleotides align to TRBD2. Germline assignment: CDR1 SGDLS and CDR2 YYNGEE. The CDR3 runs to 16 residues. With V trimmed by 4 bases and J by 5 bases, 7 bases remained unmatched. CDR3 sequence reads: CASSPRTSGRSETQYF. CDR3 bases: TGTGCCAGCAGCCCACGGACTAGCGGGAGGTCCGAGACCCAGTACTTC.

The chain is built from TRBV7-2 and TRBJ2-3, with 8 positions matching TRBD2. The CDR3 extends over 15 amino acids. Germline V lookup: CDR1 SGHTA, CDR2 FQGNSA. J lost 3 bases, V lost 3 bases, and 5 bases had no gene match. CDR3: CASSLMSGGTDTQYF. CDR3 in DNA: TGTGCCAGCAGCTTGATGTCGGGAGGGACAGATACGCAGTATTTT. Complete variable domain (other parts from reference TRBV7-2 and TRBJ2-3): GAGVSQSPSNKVTEKGKDVELRCDPISGHTALYWYRQSLGQGLEFLIYFQGNSAPDKSGLPSDRFSAERTGGSVSTLTIQRTQQEDSAVYLCASSLMSGGTDTQYFGPGTRLTVL.

The gene calls are TRBV10-1 and TRBJ2-3, with unresolved D. This CDR3 has 14 amino acids. V lost 3 bases and J lost 4, with 11 bases in between. Germline CDR1 is WNHNN and CDR2 is SYGVQD (reference sequence). CDR3 sequence reads: CASSEESRPDTQYF. The CDR3 DNA follows: TGCGCCAGCAGTGAAGAGTCACGCCCAGATACGCAGTATTTT.

This chain links TRBV2 with TRBJ1-2, with 9 positions matching TRBD1. The V gene's germline CDR1 is SNHLY and CDR2 FYNNEI. This CDR3 comprises 14 residues. Trimming took 9 bases from V and 7 from J; bases not matched to a gene: 12. CDR3: CASTPGQGLFGYTF. The DNA for the CDR3 is TGTGCCAGTACCCCGGGACAGGGATTATTTGGCTACACCTTC.

The V gene is TRBV18, the J gene TRBJ2-4, with TRBD1 matching 7 bases. V lost 3 bases to trimming and J lost 0 bases; unmatched junction nucleotides: 14. From germline, CDR1 is KGHSH and CDR2 LQKENI. The CDR3 has 19 residues. CDR3 nucleotide sequence: TGTGCCAGCTCACCCACCAGGCCGGGACAGCGACTAGCCAAAAACATTCAGTACTTC. Encoded protein: CASSPTRPGQRLAKNIQYF.

The chain employs TRBV5-1 and TRBJ1-4; D ambiguous. This CDR3 contains 14 residues. Trimming stripped 5 bases from V and 13 bases from J, with 21 bases between. Germline assignment: CDR1 SGHRS and CDR2 YFSETQ. DNA for the CDR3: TGCGCCAGCAGGCAGACGGGGTTAGGCACGAGACTGTTTTTT. Protein product: CASRQTGLGTRLFF.

This chain links TRBV6-1 with TRBJ2-5; TRBD2 aligns across 7 bases. This CDR3 has 14 residues. From germline, CDR1 is MNHNS and CDR2 SASEGT. V lost 5 bases and J lost 4; bases outside the gene matches: 7. The CDR3 DNA is TGTGCCAGCAGTACCCCCGGGACTATAGAGACCCAGTACTTC. Its protein is CASSTPGTIETQYF.

Note on this clone: Other DNA sequences in this specimen translate into the identical CDR3. The V gene is TRBV4-1, the J gene TRBJ2-7, with 15 bases aligning to TRBD2. J gave up 0 bases and V 4 bases, and 1 base lay outside the gene matches. The germline CDR1 and CDR2 sequences are MGHRA and YSYEKL. CDR3 length: 16 residues. The CDR3 DNA reads TGCGCCAGCAGCCGGGGACTAGCGGGAGGCTCCTACGAGCAGTACTTC. Residues: CASSRGLAGGSYEQYF.

The rearrangement links TRBV19 to TRBJ2-7; 8 bases line up with TRBD1. The CDR3 runs 13 residues. J lost 3 bases, V lost 6 bases, and 4 bases had no gene match. Per germline, CDR1 LNHDA and CDR2 SQIVND (reference sequence). DNA of the CDR3: TGTGCCAGTAGACCAGACAGGGGCTACGAGCAGTACTTC. It is translated as CASRPDRGYEQYF.

As DNA, the CDR3 is TGTGCCAGCAGCTCCTCCCCCGGGAGGAACACCGGGGAGCTGTTTTTT. Translating gives CASSSSPGRNTGELFF. The chain employs TRBV11-2 and TRBJ2-2, with D perhaps TRBD2 (6 bases). Germline values: CDR1 SGHAT, CDR2 FQNNGV. The CDR3 contains 16 residues. Between the trimmed V and J ends, which lost 4 bases and 1 base, there was a span of 13 bases.

The chain joins TRBV6-1 to TRBJ2-7; 13 nucleotides agree with TRBD2. The CDR3 extends over 19 amino acids. Germline CDR1 is MNHNS and CDR2 is SASEGT. The junction had 16 bases not matched to a gene; V was cut back by 2 bases and J by 6 bases. The CDR3, as DNA: TGTGCCAGCAGTGAAAGGCCAAAAAAAGGACTAGCGGGAGCAGGCGAGCAGTACTTC. Translated: CASSERPKKGLAGAGEQYF.

This chain uses TRBV29-1 with TRBJ1-1; D is unclear. The CDR3 consists of 13 residues. Trimming left V 6 bases short and J 1 base short, with 12 bases between. Germline lookup yields CDR1 SQVTM and CDR2 ANQGSEA. CDR3: CSVPLRANTEAFF. The CDR3 coding sequence is TGCAGCGTCCCGTTACGGGCGAACACTGAAGCTTTCTTT.

Turning to this clone: Distinct nucleotide sequences in the sample also encode this CDR3. This chain uses TRBV18 with TRBJ1-1; no definite D call. CDR1 is KGHSH, CDR2 LQKENI, per germline. CDR3 size: 14 residues. Trimming stripped 3 bases from V and 2 bases from J, with 10 bases between. The CDR3 nucleotides read TGTGCCAGCTCACCTTCAACGGGAAACACTGAAGCTTTCTTT. It yields the protein CASSPSTGNTEAFF.

This chain joins TRBV21-1 and TRBJ1-1; the D call in the table, TRBD1, was not verified against the DNA. TRBV21-1 is assigned pseudogene status. This CDR3 comprises 17 residues. The CDR3 sequence: CASSTPGQGEGNTEAFF. The CDR3 DNA follows: TGTGCCAGCAGTACCCCGGGACAGGGAGAAGGGAACACTGAAGCTTTCTTT.